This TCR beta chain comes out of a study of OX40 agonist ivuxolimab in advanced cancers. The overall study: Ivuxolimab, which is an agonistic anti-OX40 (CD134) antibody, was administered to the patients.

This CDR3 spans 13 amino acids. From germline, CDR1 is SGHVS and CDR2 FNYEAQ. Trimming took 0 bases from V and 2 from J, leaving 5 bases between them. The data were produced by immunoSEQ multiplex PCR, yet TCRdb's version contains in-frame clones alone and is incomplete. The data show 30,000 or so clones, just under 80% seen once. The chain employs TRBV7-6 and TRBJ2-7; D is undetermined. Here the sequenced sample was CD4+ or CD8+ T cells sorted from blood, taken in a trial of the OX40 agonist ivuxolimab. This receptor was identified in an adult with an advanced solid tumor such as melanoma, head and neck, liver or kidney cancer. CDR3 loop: CASSLAQPYEQYF. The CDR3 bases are TGTGCCAGCAGCTTAGCCCAACCCTACGAGCAGTACTTC.